The 13 T cell receptor beta chains below were found in one sample sequenced in a study of regulatory T cells in long-lasting Graves disease. TCR beta libraries were built with iRepertoire HTBI primers and Arm-PCR of CDR3 regions. TCRdb redid the calling of the multiplex PCR reads with MiXCR, one entry per CDR3 protein. The sample consists of 450,000 or so distinct CDR3 sequences, approximately 22% of them appearing once. Time point here: persistent/refractory GD, antithyroid drugs over 5 years with positive TRAb. The TCR library was prepared using RNA isolated from PBMCs. The source material was peripheral blood mononuclear cells (PBMCs), sampled when the disease was refractory, from a patient treated with antithyroid drugs. These TCRs come from a female donor with Graves disease.

V gene TRBV3-1 combines with J gene TRBJ2-7; D is undetermined. Germline V gene sequence: CDR1 LGHDT, CDR2 YNNKEL (reference sequence). This CDR3 is 12 amino acids long. The ends were cut back, 0 bases at V and 7 bases at J, with 7 bases in the middle. CDR3 bases: TGTGCCAGCAGCCAAGAACTCAAGGAGCAGTACTTC. It translates to CASSQELKEQYF.

The chain employs TRBV2 and TRBJ1-5, with no clear D. V dropped 6 bases and J dropped 0 bases, with 12 bases sitting between them. CDR3 length: 15 residues. Germline values: CDR1 SNHLY, CDR2 FYNNEI. The CDR3 DNA sequence: TGTGCCAGCAGCTTCGACTCGGGTAGCAATCAGCCCCAGCATTTT. Translating it yields CASSFDSGSNQPQHF.

The J gene is TRBJ2-1, the V gene TRBV6-5; D is possibly TRBD2 (6 bases). Germline V gene data show CDR1 as MNHEY and CDR2 as SVGAGI. V lost 0 bases and J 2 bases, leaving 11 bases between the germline ends. CDR3 length: 16 amino acids. The CDR3 sequence: CASSYSTGAPYNEQFF. For the CDR3, the DNA is TGTGCCAGCAGTTACTCGACGGGAGCCCCCTACAATGAGCAGTTCTTC.

The table lists this clonotype with a few counts. The V and J genes are TRBV20-1 and TRBJ2-5; 8 nucleotides agree with TRBD2. This CDR3 has 15 residues. The ends lost 0 bases at V and 7 bases at J; junction bases unmatched: 10. Germline CDR1 reads DFQATT; CDR2 reads SNEGSKA (reference sequence). CDR3 bases: TGCAGTGCTAGAGATTCGGCACTAGCGGACGGGACCCAGTACTTC. It translates to CSARDSALADGTQYF.

V usage is TRBV3-1 and J usage is TRBJ1-1, with 7 bases that match TRBD1. After removal of 5 bases from V and 4 bases from J, the junction contained 7 bases not matched to a gene. The CDR3 spans 14 residues. CDR1 LGHDT and CDR2 YNNKEL come from the germline V gene (reference sequence). CDR3 amino acids: CASSVPGQPTEAFF. The CDR3 DNA reads as TGTGCCAGCAGCGTACCGGGACAGCCCACTGAAGCTTTCTTT.

The genes are TRBV20-1 and TRBJ2-7; D may be TRBD2 (5 bases). The ends were cut back, 6 bases at V and 3 bases at J, with 15 bases in the middle. The CDR3 sequence is 13 residues long. Germline values: CDR1 DFQATT, CDR2 SNEGSKA (reference sequence). CDR3 protein: CSAPPLGSYEQYF. CDR3 in DNA: TGCAGTGCCCCTCCCCTGGGGAGCTACGAGCAGTACTTC.

The chain uses TRBV7-2 and TRBJ1-2, with 8 bases fitting TRBD1. The germline V gene encodes CDR1 SGHTA and CDR2 FQGNSA. The V gene end was trimmed by 4 bases and the J gene end by 3 bases; junction bases not matched to a gene: 4. CDR3 length equals 14 residues. Written as DNA, the CDR3 is TGTGCCAGCAGCTCCAGGGGGCCCTACTATGGCTACACCTTC. Translated, it gives CASSSRGPYYGYTF.

This clonotype was counted a few times. The chain carries TRBV19 and TRBJ1-2; 10 positions match TRBD1. The V and J ends lost 4 bases and 6 bases, in that order; junction bases with no gene match: 8. The CDR3 sequence is 15 residues long. Germline V gene lookup returns CDR1 LNHDA and CDR2 SQIVND (reference sequence). CDR3 region: CASSTRPGTGDGYTF. The CDR3 nucleotides are TGTGCCAGTAGTACCAGACCCGGGACAGGGGATGGCTACACCTTC.

This clonotype was found a few times. The V call is TRBV30, the J call TRBJ1-6; tentatively, D is TRBD1 (5 bases). Trimming removed 2 bases at V and 7 bases at J, with 15 bases between. In germline, CDR1 is GTSNPN, CDR2 SVGIG (reference sequence). The CDR3 runs 15 residues. CDR3 sequence (DNA): TGTGCCTGGAGTCCACTTGAGGGGACGAATTCACCCCTCCACTTT. Translated: CAWSPLEGTNSPLHF.

This chain connects TRBV20-1 to TRBJ2-7; D not resolved. Germline CDR1 DFQATT, CDR2 SNEGSKA (reference sequence). Trimming pared 0 bases from V and 1 base from J, leaving 10 bases between. This CDR3 region has 14 residues. In DNA, the CDR3 is TGCAGTGCTAGAGATCGGCTCGGGTCCTACGAGCAGTACTTC. Protein: CSARDRLGSYEQYF.

V and J are TRBV20-1 and TRBJ2-7, with 9 bases lining up with TRBD2. CDR3 length: 14 amino acids. The V segment lost 1 base and the J segment 7 bases; nucleotides outside the gene matches: 8. Germline V gives CDR1 DFQATT, CDR2 SNEGSKA (reference sequence). The CDR3 sequence is CSARGREGRSEQYF. The DNA for the CDR3 is TGCAGTGCTAGAGGGCGGGAGGGCCGGTCTGAGCAGTACTTC.

This clonotype has only one observation. The CDR3 DNA is TGCAGTGCTAGAGATGAGGTTGGGAGCTCCTACGAGCAGTACTTC. It encodes CSARDEVGSSYEQYF. V usage is TRBV20-1 and J usage is TRBJ2-7; TRBD2 might be the D (5 bases). Trimming shortened V by 0 bases and J by 0 bases, and 12 bases separated the two germline ends. The CDR3 sequence is 15 residues long. CDR1 DFQATT and CDR2 SNEGSKA come from the germline V gene (reference sequence).

This clonotype was counted a few times. The chain carries TRBV28 and TRBJ2-5; D is unclear. The CDR3 covers 13 residues. CDR1 is MDHEN and CDR2 is SYDVKM in the germline V gene. With 4 bases removed from V and 5 bases from J, the gap between germline ends came to 11 bases. The CDR3 DNA sequence: TGTGCCAGCAGTTACTCTCTGCCGGAGACCCAGTACTTC. Translated: CASSYSLPETQYF.